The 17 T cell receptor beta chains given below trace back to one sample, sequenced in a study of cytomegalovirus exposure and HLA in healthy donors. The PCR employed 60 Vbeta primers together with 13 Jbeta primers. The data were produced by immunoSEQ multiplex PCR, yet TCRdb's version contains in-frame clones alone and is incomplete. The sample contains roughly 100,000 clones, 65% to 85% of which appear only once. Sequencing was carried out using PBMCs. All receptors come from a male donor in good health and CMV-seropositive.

CDR3 sequence (DNA): TGTGCCAGCAGCGCCCCGGGACAGGGGGATGAAAAACTGTTTTTT. Translation gives CASSAPGQGDEKLFF. The V and J genes are TRBV7-9 and TRBJ1-4, with 11 positions matching TRBD1. V was clipped by 5 bases and J by 6 bases; unmatched bases: 5. This CDR3 is built from 15 residues. The germline gives CDR1 SEHNR, CDR2 FQNEAQ (reference sequence).

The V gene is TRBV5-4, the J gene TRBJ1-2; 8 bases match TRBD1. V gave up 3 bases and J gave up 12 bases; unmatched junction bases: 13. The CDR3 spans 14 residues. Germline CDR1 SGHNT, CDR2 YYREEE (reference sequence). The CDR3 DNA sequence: TGTGCCAGCAGCTCATCAAGACAGGGGCTCATGAACACCTTC. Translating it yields CASSSSRQGLMNTF.

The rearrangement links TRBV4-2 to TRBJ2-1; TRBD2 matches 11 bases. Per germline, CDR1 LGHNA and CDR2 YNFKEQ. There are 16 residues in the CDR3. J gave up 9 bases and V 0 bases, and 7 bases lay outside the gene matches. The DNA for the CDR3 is TGTGCCAGCAGCCAAGATCCAACTAGCGGGAGTTCTGAGCAGTTCTTC. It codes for CASSQDPTSGSSEQFF.

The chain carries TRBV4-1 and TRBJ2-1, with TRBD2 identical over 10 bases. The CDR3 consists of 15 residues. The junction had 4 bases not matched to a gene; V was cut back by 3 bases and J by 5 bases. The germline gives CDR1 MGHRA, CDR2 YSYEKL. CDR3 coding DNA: TGCGCCAGCAGCCACAAGCGGGAGGGCCACAATGAGCAGTTCTTC. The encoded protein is CASSHKREGHNEQFF.

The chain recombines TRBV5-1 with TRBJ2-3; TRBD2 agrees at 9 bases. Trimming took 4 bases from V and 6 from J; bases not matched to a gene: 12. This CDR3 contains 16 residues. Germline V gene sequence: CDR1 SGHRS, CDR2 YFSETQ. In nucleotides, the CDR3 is TGCGCCAGCAGCGCAGTAGCGGGGGCCTCCGGGGATACGCAGTATTTT. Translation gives CASSAVAGASGDTQYF.

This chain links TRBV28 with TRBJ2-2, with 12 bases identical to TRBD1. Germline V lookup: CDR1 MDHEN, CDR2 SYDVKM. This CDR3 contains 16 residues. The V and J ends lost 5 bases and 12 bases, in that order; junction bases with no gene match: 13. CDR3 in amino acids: CASSPPRDRGRGQLFF. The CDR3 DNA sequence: TGTGCCAGCAGTCCCCCCCGGGACAGGGGGCGCGGACAGCTGTTTTTT. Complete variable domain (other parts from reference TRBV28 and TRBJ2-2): DVKVTQSSRYLVKRTGEKVFLECVQDMDHENMFWYRQDPGLGLRLIYFSYDVKMKEKGDIPEGYSVSREKKERFSLILESASTNQTSMYLCASSPPRDRGRGQLFFGEGSRLTVL.

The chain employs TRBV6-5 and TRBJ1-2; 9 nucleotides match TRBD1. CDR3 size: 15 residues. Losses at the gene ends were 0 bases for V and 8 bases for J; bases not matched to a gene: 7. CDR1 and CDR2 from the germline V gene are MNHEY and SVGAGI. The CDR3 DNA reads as TGTGCCAGCAGTTACTCGAAGACAGGGGGTAGAGGCTACACCTTC. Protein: CASSYSKTGGRGYTF.

The CDR3, as DNA: TGTGCCAGCAGCCTCGTGGCGGGGGGAATCTACAATGAGCAGTTCTTC. It specifies CASSLVAGGIYNEQFF. This chain uses TRBV5-6 with TRBJ2-1; 8 bases match TRBD2. The CDR3 extends over 16 amino acids. Germline V gene lookup returns CDR1 SGHDT and CDR2 YYEEEE. Germline trimming cut 4 bases from V and 3 bases from J; bases unmatched to any gene: 9.

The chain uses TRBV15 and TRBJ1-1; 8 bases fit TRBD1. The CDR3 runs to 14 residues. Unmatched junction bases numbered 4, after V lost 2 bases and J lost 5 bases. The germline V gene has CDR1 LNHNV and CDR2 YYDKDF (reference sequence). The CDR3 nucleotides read TGTGCCACCAGCAGACTTCGGACAGGGACTGAAGCTTTCTTT. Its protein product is CATSRLRTGTEAFF.

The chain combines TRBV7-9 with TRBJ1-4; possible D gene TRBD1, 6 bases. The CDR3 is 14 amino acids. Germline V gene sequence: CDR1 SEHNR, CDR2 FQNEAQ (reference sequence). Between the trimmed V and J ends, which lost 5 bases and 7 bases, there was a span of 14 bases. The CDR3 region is CASSRGGVREKLFF. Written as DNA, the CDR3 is TGTGCCAGCAGCCGAGGGGGGGTTCGTGAAAAACTGTTTTTT.

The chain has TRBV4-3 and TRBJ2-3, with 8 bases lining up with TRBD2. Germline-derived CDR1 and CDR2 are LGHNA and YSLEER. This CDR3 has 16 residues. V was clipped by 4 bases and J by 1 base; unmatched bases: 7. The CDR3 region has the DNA TGCGCCAGCAGCCCAACCGGGACTAGTCGCACAGATACGCAGTATTTT. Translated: CASSPTGTSRTDTQYF.

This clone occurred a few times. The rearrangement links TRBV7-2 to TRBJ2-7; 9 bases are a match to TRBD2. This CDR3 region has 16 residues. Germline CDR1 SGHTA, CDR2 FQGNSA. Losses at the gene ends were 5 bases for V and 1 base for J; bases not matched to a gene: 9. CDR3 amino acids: CASSPKRGVLSYEQYF. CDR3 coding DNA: TGTGCCAGCAGCCCTAAGCGGGGGGTATTATCCTACGAGCAGTACTTC. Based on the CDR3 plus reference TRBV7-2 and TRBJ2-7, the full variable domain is GAGVSQSPSNKVTEKGKDVELRCDPISGHTALYWYRQSLGQGLEFLIYFQGNSAPDKSGLPSDRFSAERTGGSVSTLTIQRTQQEDSAVYLCASSPKRGVLSYEQYFGPGTRLTVT.

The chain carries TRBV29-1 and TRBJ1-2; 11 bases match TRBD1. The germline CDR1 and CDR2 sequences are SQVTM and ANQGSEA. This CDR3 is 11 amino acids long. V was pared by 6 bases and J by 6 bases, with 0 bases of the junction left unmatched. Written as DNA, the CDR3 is TGCAGCGTGGGACAGGGGGATGGCTACACCTTC. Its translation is CSVGQGDGYTF.

This CDR3 reads CASSWAHARLAGWTGELFF. As DNA, the CDR3 is TGTGCCAGCAGCTGGGCCCACGCCAGACTAGCGGGTTGGACCGGGGAGCTGTTTTTT. The chain carries TRBV5-6 and TRBJ2-2, with 10 bases lining up with TRBD2. Germline V CDR1 and CDR2: SGHDT, YYEEEE. J lost 5 bases, V lost 3 bases, and 16 bases had no gene match. The CDR3 sequence is 19 residues long.

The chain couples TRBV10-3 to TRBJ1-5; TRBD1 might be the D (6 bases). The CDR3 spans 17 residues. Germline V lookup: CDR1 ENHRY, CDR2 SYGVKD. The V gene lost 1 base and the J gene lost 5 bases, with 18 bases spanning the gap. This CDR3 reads CAISEYGRGGFDQPQHF. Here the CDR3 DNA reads TGTGCCATCAGTGAGTATGGCAGGGGAGGGTTTGATCAGCCCCAGCATTTT.

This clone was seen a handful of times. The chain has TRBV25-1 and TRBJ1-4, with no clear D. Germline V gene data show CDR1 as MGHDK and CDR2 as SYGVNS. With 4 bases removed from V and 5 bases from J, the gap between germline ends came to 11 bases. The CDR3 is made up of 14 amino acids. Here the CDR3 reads CASSGSWANEKLFF. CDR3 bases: TGTGCCAGCAGTGGCAGTTGGGCAAATGAAAAACTGTTTTTT. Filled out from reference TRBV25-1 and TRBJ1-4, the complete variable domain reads EADIYQTPRYLVIGTGKKITLECSQTMGHDKMYWYQQDPGMELHLIHYSYGVNSTEKGDLSSESTVSRIRTEHFPLTLESARPSHTSQYLCASSGSWANEKLFFGSGTQLSVL.

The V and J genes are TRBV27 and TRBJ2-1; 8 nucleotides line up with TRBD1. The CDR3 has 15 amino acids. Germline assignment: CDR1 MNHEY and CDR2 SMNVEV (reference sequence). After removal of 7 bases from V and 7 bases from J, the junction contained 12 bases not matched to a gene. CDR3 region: CASTPGQGSWNEQFF. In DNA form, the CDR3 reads TGTGCCAGCACCCCCGGACAGGGATCTTGGAATGAGCAGTTCTTC.